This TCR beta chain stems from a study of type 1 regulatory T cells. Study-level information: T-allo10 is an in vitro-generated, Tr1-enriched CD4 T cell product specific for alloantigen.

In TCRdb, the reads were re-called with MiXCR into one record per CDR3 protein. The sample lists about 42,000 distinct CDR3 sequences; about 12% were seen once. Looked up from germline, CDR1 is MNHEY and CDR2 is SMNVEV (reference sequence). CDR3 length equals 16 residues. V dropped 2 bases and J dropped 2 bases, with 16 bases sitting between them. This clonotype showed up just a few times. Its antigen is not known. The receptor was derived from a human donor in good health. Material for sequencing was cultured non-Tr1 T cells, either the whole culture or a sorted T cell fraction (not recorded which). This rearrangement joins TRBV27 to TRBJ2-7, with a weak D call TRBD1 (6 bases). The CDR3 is CASSLAFNRAAYEQYF. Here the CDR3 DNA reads TGTGCCAGCAGTTTAGCCTTCAACAGGGCTGCCTACGAGCAGTACTTC.